This T cell receptor (beta chain) originates from a study of T cells after yellow fever vaccination. The CDR3 covers 15 residues. Trimming removed 0 bases from V and 7 bases from J, with 16 bases in between. Study-wide points: Some clonotypes, a small share, were shared between CD4 and CD8 compartments. By day 5 rather than day 15, the secondary response had peaked, though it was weaker.

This clonotype was counted at least ten times. The antigen is unknown. TCRdb reprocessed the 5' RACE reads with MiXCR, giving one entry per CDR3 protein. There are over 70,000 distinct CDR3 sequences in the sample; 7.5% to 8% occur only once, and roughly 41% lies in the top ten. V usage is TRBV23-1 and J usage is TRBJ2-7; possibly TRBD1 or TRBD2 for D (5 bases each). TRBV23-1 is flagged as an ORF with uncertain function. This TCR was recovered from a young man who received the YFV17D yellow fever vaccine. Sequences were derived from CD8+ T cells sorted from PBMCs, sampled on the day of the yellow fever booster vaccination. CDR3: CASSQSGPGTDEQYF. The DNA of the CDR3 is TGCGCCAGCAGTCAATCAGGTCCAGGGACGGATGAGCAGTACTTC.